This T cell receptor beta chain originates from a study of cytomegalovirus exposure and HLA in healthy donors. It was with 60 Vbeta and 13 Jbeta primers that the PCR ran. The protocol was immunoSEQ multiplex PCR, while the TCRdb copy is restricted to in-frame clones and leaves out a portion. Its table records 45,000 or so clones. Whole-study results and caveats: Another analysis was done later, and it associated roughly 15,000 TCR beta sequences with HLA alleles at 0.05 false discovery rate. Researchers reported that a few CMV-associated chains were confirmed in vitro as CMV antigen-specific.

Note on this clone: Its antigen is still unknown.

Germline V gene data show CDR1 as SGHVS and CDR2 as FQNEAQ. Between the trimmed V and J ends, which lost 2 bases and 9 bases, there was a span of 14 bases. The CDR3 is 14 residues long. This TCR was recovered from a male donor in good health and CMV-seronegative. The chain links TRBV7-8 to TRBJ2-1; perhaps TRBD2 as D (6 bases). The specimen sequenced was PBMCs. CDR3 in DNA: TGTGCCAGCAGCTTATTCTGGGAGGTCGGTGAGCAGTTCTTC. This sequence encodes CASSLFWEVGEQFF. Using reference TRBV7-8 and TRBJ2-1 for the parts outside the CDR3, the full variable domain is GAGVSQSPRYKVAKRGQDVALRCDPISGHVSLFWYQQALGQGPEFLTYFQNEAQLDKSGLPSDRFFAERPEGSVSTLKIQRTQQEDSAVYLCASSLFWEVGEQFFGPGTRLTVL.